These T cell receptor beta chains were read from a single sample in a study of blood T cell repertoires in COVID-19. Repertoires were generated with immunoSEQ multiplex PCR, while TCRdb's copy carries only in-frame clones and drops some. The profile covers about 230,000 clones, with approximately 87% appearing a single time and approximately 2.5% taken by the ten largest. The material sequenced was peripheral blood. Every receptor here comes from a woman in her 70s with active or convalescent COVID-19. CDR3s include the opening cysteine and the closing phenylalanine or tryptophan. D genes are given only for firm matches.

d_gene	v_gene	j_gene	CDR3aa
TRBD1	TRBV6-5	TRBJ1-6	CASLGSEGADSPLHF
NA	TRBV5-1	TRBJ2-6	CASSLVAGSGANVLTF
TRBD2	TRBV5-1	TRBJ2-7	CASSLDGRPEGEQYF
TRBD2	TRBV24-1	TRBJ2-3	CATSDPTPGLAGFSTDTQYF
TRBD1	TRBV19	TRBJ1-2	CASKGATGGDYGYTF
NA	TRBV18	TRBJ1-3	CASSPPGEVAGNTIYF
TRBD1	TRBV24-1	TRBJ2-1	CATSDPGTGANEQFF
NA	TRBV6-6	TRBJ1-4	CASSLQGTPATNEKLFF
NA	TRBV3-1/TRBV3-2	TRBJ2-7	CASSQTGSGHEQYF
NA	TRBV25-1	TRBJ1-4	CASSEYFGTLDEKLFF
TRBD2	TRBV24-1	TRBJ2-1	CATSDYSGLAESSSYNEQFF
NA	TRBV11-1	TRBJ2-1	CASSHRDNEQFF
NA	TRBV5-4	TRBJ2-4	CASSIQGRDIQYF
NA	TRBV30	TRBJ1-1	CAWRHLRGDTEAFF
TRBD2	TRBV11-2	TRBJ2-3	CASSPQGGAATDTQYF
TRBD2	TRBV9	TRBJ2-3	CASSVGASGESDTQYF
TRBD1	TRBV7-8	TRBJ1-5	CASRGQVGQPQHF
NA	TRBV2	TRBJ2-5	CATRQEETQYF
TRBD2	TRBV11-3	TRBJ2-1	CASSRDYDPEQFF
TRBD1	TRBV18	TRBJ1-4	CASSKGQGLNEKLFF
NA	TRBV5-1	TRBJ1-1	CASSLAQYWTYSNTEAFF
NA	TRBV5-1	TRBJ1-1	CASSLIDQGLGSEAFF
TRBD1	TRBV19	TRBJ2-7	CASSIDPPGQGAYEQYF
TRBD1	TRBV19	TRBJ2-1	CASSQGQGVMNEQFF
NA	TRBV12-2	TRBJ2-1	CASRHPHGGRANEQFF
NA	TRBV10-3	TRBJ2-7	CATEGSPSNEQYF
NA	TRBV28	TRBJ1-2	CASWSNGYGYTF
TRBD2	TRBV5-1	TRBJ2-1	CASSFGLAGGLNEQFF
TRBD1	TRBV30	TRBJ1-2	CAWRKTGERDYGYTF
TRBD2	TRBV6-2/TRBV6-3	TRBJ2-1	CASSYPGVAGINEQFF
NA	TRBV7-9	TRBJ2-1	CASSRLAGANEQFF
TRBD1	TRBV30	TRBJ1-5	CAWSGQGAQPQHF
TRBD1	TRBV6-6	TRBJ2-2	CASRLDRGIAGELFF
TRBD2	TRBV12-3/TRBV12-4	TRBJ2-7	CASSYGREVEQYF
NA	TRBV4-1	TRBJ1-2	CASSQADRTVISYTF
TRBD1	TRBV6-5	TRBJ1-2	CASSSHRGYGYTF
NA	TRBV7-9	TRBJ1-2	CASSLEQGFGGYTF
NA	TRBV12-3/TRBV12-4	TRBJ1-1	CASSPSGNTEAFF
NA	TRBV9	TRBJ1-1	CASSERTVGKAFF
TRBD1	TRBV3-1/TRBV3-2	TRBJ2-7	CASSLRETGGQYEQYF
NA	TRBV6-2/TRBV6-3	TRBJ2-7	CASSYGSYSYEQYF
TRBD2	TRBV10-3	TRBJ2-1	CAIRTRIAGTDEQFF